This entry lists 18 T cell receptor beta chains sequenced from one sample in a study of shared clonotypes between healthy human individuals. Clones were read by immunoSEQ multiplex PCR, and TCRdb kept only the in-frame ones, dropping some. This table has about 580,000 clones, 98% appearing once. Terminally differentiated effector memory CD45RA+ cells were excluded from the naive CD8 cells, which were CD45RO-negative and positively selected for CCR7. Sequenced input: naive CD8+ T cells sorted from blood. These receptors came from a man in his thirties or forties in good health.

The chain joins TRBV11-2 to TRBJ2-7, with D hard to call. The ends were cut back, 5 bases at V and 3 bases at J, with 11 bases in the middle. The CDR3 has 13 amino acids. CDR1 is SGHAT, CDR2 FQNNGV, per germline. The CDR3 coding sequence is TGTGCCAGCAGCCGCCGCCCTATCTACGAGCAGTACTTC. Its protein is CASSRRPIYEQYF.

This chain joins TRBV7-9 and TRBJ2-3; D possibly corresponds to TRBD2 (5 bases). The CDR3 length is 15 residues. V lost 3 bases and J 0 bases, leaving 10 bases between the germline ends. Germline V CDR1 and CDR2: SEHNR, FQNEAQ (reference sequence). As DNA, the CDR3 is TGTGCCAGCAGCTTGGGAGAAACTAGCACAGATACGCAGTATTTT. It is translated as CASSLGETSTDTQYF.

The chain uses TRBV29-1 and TRBJ2-7; D gene ambiguous. Trimming pared 1 base from V and 2 bases from J, leaving 12 bases between. Per the germline V gene, CDR1 is SQVTM and CDR2 is ANQGSEA. The CDR3 is 14 residues long. CDR3 sequence: CSVEGLPETYEQYF. CDR3 coding DNA: TGCAGCGTTGAAGGTCTCCCAGAGACCTACGAGCAGTACTTC.

CDR3 coding DNA: TGTGCCAGCAGTAGAGGCCACGGGGTAAACAATGAGCAGTTCTTC. Protein sequence: CASSRGHGVNNEQFF. The chain employs TRBV6-5 and TRBJ2-1; tentative D call: TRBD2 (5 bases). There are 15 residues in the CDR3. Per germline, CDR1 MNHEY and CDR2 SVGAGI. Trimming took off 5 bases at V and 5 bases at J, with 16 bases between the two ends.

As for this clone: This CDR3 is also generated by other DNA sequences in the sample. The chain links TRBV7-9 to TRBJ2-5, with D hard to call. Germline V gene lookup returns CDR1 SEHNR and CDR2 FQNEAQ (reference sequence). Trimming left V 5 bases short and J 0 bases short, with 1 base between. This CDR3 is built from 11 residues. The CDR3 region is CASSNQETQYF. CDR3 bases: TGTGCCAGCAGCAACCAAGAGACCCAGTACTTC.

For this clone: The sample contains more than one DNA sequence encoding this CDR3. The V gene is TRBV27, the J gene TRBJ2-5; perhaps TRBD2 as D (6 bases). The V gene lost 1 base and the J gene lost 3 bases, with 9 bases spanning the gap. Germline-derived CDR1 and CDR2 are MNHEY and SMNVEV (reference sequence). This CDR3 is built from 14 residues. The CDR3, as DNA: TGTGCCAGCAGTTTATTGGGGGAGGAAGAGACCCAGTACTTC. It codes for CASSLLGEEETQYF.

This chain connects TRBV28 to TRBJ2-7; TRBD2 aligns across 11 bases. CDR1 is MDHEN, CDR2 SYDVKM, per germline. V lost 5 bases and J lost 3; bases outside the gene matches: 6. The CDR3 contains 15 residues. In DNA form, the CDR3 reads TGTGCCAGCAGTCCCTACGGGACTAGCGGCTACGAGCAGTACTTC. Its translation: CASSPYGTSGYEQYF.

This chain connects TRBV9 to TRBJ1-4; D ambiguous. V lost 3 bases and J 8 bases, leaving 8 bases between the germline ends. The CDR3 covers 12 residues. Germline assignment: CDR1 SGDLS and CDR2 YYNGEE. CDR3 nucleotides: TGTGCCAGCAGCGGAGACGAGGAAAAACTGTTTTTT. It codes for CASSGDEEKLFF.

This rearrangement joins TRBV19 to TRBJ2-3, with TRBD2 identical over 14 bases. V shed 5 bases, J shed 3 bases, and the junction held 7 bases outside the gene matches. Looked up from germline, CDR1 is LNHDA and CDR2 is SQIVND (reference sequence). The CDR3 consists of 17 residues. The CDR3 sequence is CASSWGLAGEGTDTQYF. CDR3 nucleotide sequence: TGTGCCAGTAGTTGGGGACTAGCGGGAGAGGGGACAGATACGCAGTATTTT. The full variable domain, rest sourced from reference TRBV19 and TRBJ2-3, is DGGITQSPKYLFRKEGQNVTLSCEQNLNHDAMYWYRQDPGQGLRLIYYSQIVNDFQKGDIAEGYSVSREKKESFPLTVTSAQKNPTAFYLCASSWGLAGEGTDTQYFGPGTRLTVL.

The chain has TRBV30 and TRBJ1-2; TRBD1 aligns across 7 bases. The CDR3 covers 12 residues. V was clipped by 4 bases and J by 8 bases; unmatched bases: 7. Per the germline V gene, CDR1 is GTSNPN and CDR2 is SVGIG (reference sequence). CDR3 residues: CAWTPGGLGYTF. CDR3 bases: TGTGCCTGGACACCAGGGGGATTGGGCTACACCTTC. Variable domain in full (rest from reference TRBV30 and TRBJ1-2): SQTIHQWPATLVQPVGSPLSLECTVEGTSNPNLYWYRQAAGRGLQLLFYSVGIGQISSEVPQNLSASRPQDRQFILSSKKLLLSDSGFYLCAWTPGGLGYTFGSGTRLTVV.

This clone was recorded once. The V and J genes are TRBV7-9 and TRBJ2-1, with D maybe TRBD1 (6 bases). Trimming cost V 5 bases and J 0 bases, with 11 bases left between them. The length of the CDR3 is 15 residues. The germline gives CDR1 SEHNR, CDR2 FQNEAQ (reference sequence). CDR3 in DNA: TGTGCCAGCAGCCAAGTAGGGGGCTCCTACAATGAGCAGTTCTTC. It translates to CASSQVGGSYNEQFF.

The V and J genes are TRBV20-1 and TRBJ2-1, with D unresolved. This CDR3 comprises 11 residues. Per the germline V gene, CDR1 is DFQATT and CDR2 is SNEGSKA (reference sequence). Deletions cut 3 bases from V and 11 bases from J, with 11 bases between. The CDR3 nucleotides are TGCAGTGCTAGCCCCGAGCCCCAGCAGTTCTTC. Translation gives CSASPEPQQFF.

The CDR3 coding sequence is TGCGCCAGCAGCCAAGGAGGGGGGGTCTACGAGCAGTACTTC. Its translation: CASSQGGGVYEQYF. V is TRBV4-3 and J is TRBJ2-7; a possible D gene is TRBD2 (7 bases). Germline CDR1 LGHNA, CDR2 YSLEER. Trimming stripped 1 base from V and 3 bases from J, with 10 bases between. The CDR3 runs 14 residues.

The rearrangement links TRBV6-5 to TRBJ1-2, with 7 bases that match TRBD1. Germline V gene lookup returns CDR1 MNHEY and CDR2 SVGAGI. V shed 8 bases and J 5 bases; nucleotides not matched to a gene: 8. The CDR3 extends over 13 amino acids. This chain's CDR3 is CASGEGATYGYTF. CDR3 nucleotide sequence: TGTGCCAGCGGAGAGGGGGCTACTTATGGCTACACCTTC.

The chain employs TRBV10-3 and TRBJ1-2, with D unclear. This CDR3 has 13 residues. V was cut by 0 bases and J by 4 bases, with 6 bases left in between. Per germline, CDR1 ENHRY and CDR2 SYGVKD. The CDR3 DNA sequence: TGTGCCATCAGTGAGTCACAGACCTATGGCTACACCTTC. It yields the protein CAISESQTYGYTF.

The CDR3 loop is CASSRSGNTIYF. The CDR3 DNA reads as TGCGCCAGCAGTCGCTCTGGAAACACCATATATTTT. This chain joins TRBV10-1 and TRBJ1-3; no definite D call. The germline V gene encodes CDR1 WNHNN and CDR2 SYGVQD (reference sequence). This CDR3 spans 12 amino acids. Trimming took 5 bases from V and 0 from J, leaving 2 bases between them.

The V gene is TRBV28, the J gene TRBJ2-7; D may correspond to TRBD1 or TRBD2 (5 bases each). Germline V gene sequence: CDR1 MDHEN, CDR2 SYDVKM. The CDR3 spans 14 residues. V shed 10 bases and J shed 5 bases, with 21 bases lying between them. The CDR3, as DNA: TGTGCCATCACCGGGACGGAGGTTAAGAACGAGCAGTACTTC. Translating gives CAITGTEVKNEQYF.

The chain has TRBV7-7 and TRBJ2-1; D might be TRBD2 (6 bases). This CDR3 region has 13 residues. Trimming removed 3 bases from V and 9 bases from J, with 12 bases in between. Germline-derived CDR1 and CDR2 are SSHAT and FNYEAQ (reference sequence). CDR3 protein: CASSLAVAAEQFF. In DNA form, the CDR3 reads TGTGCCAGCAGCTTGGCGGTAGCGGCTGAGCAGTTCTTC.